Following are 9 T cell receptor beta chains from one sample sequenced in a study of circulating and synovial CD4+ cells in juvenile arthritis. Sequencing used immunoSEQ multiplex PCR; TCRdb keeps in-frame clones, though not all of them. The table includes 1,500 to 2,000 clones, around 90% detected once. Sequences were obtained from HLA-DR+ CD4+ T cells from blood. The subset is: circulating pathogenic-like lymphocytes, sorted as HLA-DR+CD14-CD3+CD4+CD25low/- blood T cells. These receptors all stem from a human patient with juvenile idiopathic arthritis. Some clones in this sample may be carry-over from other donors' samples.

The chain employs TRBV4-1 and TRBJ2-2; D is unclear. Looked up from germline, CDR1 is MGHRA and CDR2 is YSYEKL. Trimming removed 0 bases from V and 8 bases from J, with 7 bases in between. The CDR3 has 13 residues. CDR3 residues: CASSQEVQGELFF. In DNA, the CDR3 is TGCGCCAGCAGCCAAGAAGTCCAGGGGGAGCTGTTTTTT.

The sample holds one count of this clone. The chain combines TRBV5-6 with TRBJ1-2; 9 positions agree with TRBD1. Germline V gene data show CDR1 as SGHDT and CDR2 as YYEEEE. The CDR3 runs to 14 residues. V dropped 4 bases and J dropped 5; count of bases not matched to a gene: 6. The CDR3 DNA reads as TGTGCCAGCAGCCCTGCCGGGACAGGGTATGGCTACACCTTC. Its protein is CASSPAGTGYGYTF.

This chain joins TRBV7-2 and TRBJ2-3, with D tentatively TRBD2 (5 bases). The germline V gene encodes CDR1 SGHTA and CDR2 FQGNSA. The ends were cut back, 0 bases at V and 3 bases at J, with 16 bases in the middle. The CDR3 length is 17 residues. CDR3 sequence reads: CASSLATAPLGTDTQYF. CDR3 DNA sequence: TGTGCCAGCAGCTTAGCCACAGCGCCACTAGGGACAGATACGCAGTATTTT.

This chain connects TRBV28 to TRBJ1-2, with a weak D call TRBD1 (6 bases). This CDR3 is 14 amino acids long. CDR1 and CDR2 (germline): MDHEN, SYDVKM. Trimming pared 2 bases from V and 3 bases from J, leaving 10 bases between. The CDR3: CASSLGGADYGYTF. CDR3 coding DNA: TGTGCCAGCAGTTTAGGGGGGGCGGACTATGGCTACACCTTC.

A single count supports this clone. This sequence joins TRBV6-5 and TRBJ1-2, with a tentative D call TRBD1 (6 bases). CDR1 and CDR2 (germline): MNHEY, SVGAGI. The length of the CDR3 is 15 residues. V lost 2 bases to trimming and J lost 1 base, with 11 bases between them. Written as DNA, the CDR3 is TGTGCCAGCAGTTACATCGGACAGAGTAACTATGGCTACACCTTC. Translation gives CASSYIGQSNYGYTF.

V and J are TRBV4-2 and TRBJ2-2; 9 bases line up with TRBD2. With V trimmed by 3 bases and J by 3 bases, 2 bases remained unmatched. This CDR3 contains 15 residues. Germline V CDR1 and CDR2: LGHNA, YNFKEQ. The CDR3 coding sequence is TGTGCCAGCAGCCAGGGACTAGCAGACACCGGGGAGCTGTTTTTT. Protein product: CASSQGLADTGELFF.

The V gene is TRBV6-4, the J gene TRBJ2-2, with TRBD2 matching over 7 bases. Trimming took 0 bases from V and 0 from J; bases not matched to a gene: 1. The CDR3 covers 16 residues. The germline V gene has CDR1 MRHNA and CDR2 SNTAGT. This chain's CDR3 is CASSDSGTTNTGELFF. CDR3 in DNA: TGTGCCAGCAGTGACTCCGGGACTACGAACACCGGGGAGCTGTTTTTT.

The chain employs TRBV6-5 and TRBJ1-2; TRBD1 is a possible D gene (5 bases). Germline loops: CDR1 MNHEY, CDR2 SVGAGI. The CDR3 is 13 residues long. V lost 9 bases and J 2 bases, leaving 13 bases between the germline ends. CDR3 residues: CASYGGGNYGYTF. Here the CDR3 DNA reads TGTGCCAGTTACGGCGGGGGGAACTATGGCTACACCTTC.

The chain employs TRBV5-6 and TRBJ2-4, with 9 bases aligning to TRBD2. Germline V gives CDR1 SGHDT, CDR2 YYEEEE. The CDR3 totals 14 residues. The junction had 1 base not matched to a gene; V was cut back by 2 bases and J by 4 bases. The CDR3 is CASSFLAGKNIQYF. The CDR3 nucleotides are TGTGCCAGCAGCTTCCTAGCGGGGAAAAACATTCAGTACTTC.